This T cell receptor (beta chain) was identified in a study of cytotoxic CD8 clonotypes in ibrutinib-treated CLL. On the study more broadly: The group held more than 10 relapsed/refractory and about 15 treatment-naive patients, with roughly 17 IGHV unmutated.

Study outcomes and limitations: With treatment, public clonotypes, which were uncommon, either contracted or remained stable.

With regard to this clone: The antigen is unknown.

The V and J ends lost 4 bases and 0 bases respectively, with 10 bases between them. Looked up from germline, CDR1 is SGHVS and CDR2 is FQNEAQ. This CDR3 spans 15 amino acids. Deep sequencing aimed at 1 in 200,000 to 1 in 1 million T cells' resolution. Produced via immunoSEQ multiplex PCR; TCRdb's table is partial and in-frame only. Of more than 200,000 clones in the sample, roughly 70% were seen once. The rearrangement uses TRBV7-8 and TRBJ2-1; D is ambiguous. The origin of this receptor is a human donor with chronic lymphocytic leukemia. Specimen: PBMCs, collected after 24 months of ibrutinib treatment. The CDR3, as DNA: TGTGCCAGCAGCTCCGACGTGAGCTCCTACAATGAGCAGTTCTTC. Translated: CASSSDVSSYNEQFF.